This is a list of T cell receptor beta chains from one sample in a study. TCRdb called the 5' RACE reads again in MiXCR, with one record for every CDR3 protein. The table lists some 62,000 distinct CDR3 sequences, approximately 23% of them singletons. Sequencing was performed on memory CD4+ T cells sorted from a lymph node. The source of these receptors is a female donor with breast cancer. Both conserved end residues are trimmed from each CDR3.

J gene | V gene | CDR3 protein
TRBJ2-5 | TRBV11-1 | ASSTGEGETQY
TRBJ2-3 | TRBV20-1 | SARPGTGTQY
TRBJ2-6 | TRBV5-4 | ASTPGGSGANVLT
TRBJ1-2 | TRBV7-8 | ASSFSGAQRGYT
TRBJ2-3 | TRBV7-2 | ATKAGREDTQY
TRBJ2-1 | TRBV6-1 | ASSERLGGSTGTEQF
TRBJ2-1 | TRBV20-1 | SAVSGTGRSEQF
TRBJ1-1 | TRBV5-1 | ASSLGAGGGMNTEAF
TRBJ1-2 | TRBV20-1 | SARVQNYGYT
TRBJ1-1 | TRBV6-2/TRBV6-3 | ASRRLGQNTEAF
TRBJ2-1 | TRBV12-3/TRBV12-4 | ASSLAQVAGGLANEQF
TRBJ1-2 | TRBV19 | ASKREQKGGYT
TRBJ2-5 | TRBV29-1 | SVEAERLAGYPETQY
TRBJ1-1 | TRBV9 | ASSVDPSPSTEAF
TRBJ1-2 | TRBV3-1 | ASSQGIYGYT
TRBJ1-2 | TRBV5-1 | ASSPETGLGYT
TRBJ1-1 | TRBV25-1 | ASSGQGIVDTEAF
TRBJ2-2 | TRBV24-1 | ATSDADREKTTGELF
TRBJ2-1 | TRBV7-2 | ASEARTSGNNEQF
TRBJ2-1 | TRBV7-3 | ASRDPGNNEQF
TRBJ2-3 | TRBV20-1 | SASRDRRGGTQY
TRBJ1-5 | TRBV28 | ASSFDRSNQPQH
TRBJ2-5 | TRBV10-3 | AISGGLHTSGTQY
TRBJ2-2 | TRBV27 | ASSLSVVGRRRGPGELF
TRBJ2-2 | TRBV7-8 | ASSLGQGGVGELF
TRBJ1-4 | TRBV10-3 | AISDSVGRGPVQNEKLF